These 8 T cell receptor beta chains were all obtained from the same sample, sequenced in a study of beta chain features in type 1 diabetes. The investigators reverse transcribed all of the isolated RNA, so they sequenced expressed TCRB transcripts. Generated by immunoSEQ multiplex PCR, the TCRdb table keeps only in-frame clones and is missing some. In the table there are under 950,000 clones, 15% to 20% of which are singletons. Sequencing was done on a sample of naive CD4+ T cells from blood. The receptors derive from a woman between 18 and 30 years old in good health.

This clone occurred a few times. The rearrangement uses TRBV28 and TRBJ1-2; a possible D gene is TRBD1 (5 bases). V was trimmed by 2 bases and J by 4 bases, leaving 11 bases between them. Germline values: CDR1 MDHEN, CDR2 SYDVKM. CDR3 length equals 14 residues. The CDR3 reads CASSLQGPPYGYTF. Here the CDR3 DNA reads TGTGCCAGCAGTTTACAGGGACCCCCCTATGGCTACACCTTC.

This clone has more than one count but fewer than ten. V usage is TRBV10-3 and J usage is TRBJ2-2, with D hard to call. The CDR3 is 16 residues long. V shed 3 bases and J shed 6 bases, with 17 bases lying between them. Germline loops: CDR1 ENHRY, CDR2 SYGVKD. CDR3 loop: CAISEFPGWVAGELFF. Written as DNA, the CDR3 is TGTGCCATCAGTGAATTCCCGGGTTGGGTAGCCGGGGAGCTGTTTTTT.

The sample holds many counts of this clone. V usage is TRBV10-3 and J usage is TRBJ2-1; 9 bases map to TRBD2. Trimming cost V 5 bases and J 8 bases; bases outside gene matches: 13. The length of the CDR3 is 16 residues. The germline CDR1 and CDR2 sequences are ENHRY and SYGVKD. As DNA, the CDR3 is TGTGCCATCAGTACCGCGACTAGCGGACCTTCTCATGAGCAGTTCTTC. It yields the protein CAISTATSGPSHEQFF.

This rearrangement joins TRBV7-9 to TRBJ2-5; D may be TRBD2 (6 bases). The germline V gene encodes CDR1 SEHNR and CDR2 FQNEAQ (reference sequence). There are 13 residues in the CDR3. V shed 8 bases and J shed 2 bases, with 12 bases lying between them. The CDR3 region is CASRWGEQETQYF. DNA of the CDR3: TGTGCCAGCCGCTGGGGGGAACAAGAGACCCAGTACTTC.

This clone was detected only a few times. V gene TRBV4-3 combines with J gene TRBJ2-7; 11 bases agree with TRBD1. The germline gives CDR1 LGHNA, CDR2 YSLEER. The junction had 5 bases not matched to a gene; V was cut back by 4 bases and J by 3 bases. The CDR3 is 15 amino acids. CDR3 nucleotide sequence: TGCGCCAGCAGCCTAGGGACAGGGGGAAACTACGAGCAGTACTTC. Translated, it gives CASSLGTGGNYEQYF.

V and J are TRBV28 and TRBJ2-6; 10 nucleotides agree with TRBD1. The germline CDR1 and CDR2 sequences are MDHEN and SYDVKM. The V segment lost 3 bases and the J segment 0 bases; nucleotides outside the gene matches: 2. This CDR3 is 17 amino acids long. CDR3 coding DNA: TGTGCCAGCAGTTTCTGGACAGGGGGCTCTGGGGCCAACGTCCTGACTTTC. This translates into CASSFWTGGSGANVLTF. The full variable domain, with the rest looked up from reference TRBV28 and TRBJ2-6, is DVKVTQSSRYLVKRTGEKVFLECVQDMDHENMFWYRQDPGLGLRLIYFSYDVKMKEKGDIPEGYSVSREKKERFSLILESASTNQTSMYLCASSFWTGGSGANVLTFGAGSRLTVL.

This clone was seen more than once but under ten times. This chain uses TRBV10-3 with TRBJ2-1, with TRBD1 matching over 9 bases. V lost 7 bases and J lost 3; bases outside the gene matches: 4. Germline V lookup: CDR1 ENHRY, CDR2 SYGVKD. This CDR3 contains 14 residues. The CDR3 loop is CAITGQGLYNEQFF. The CDR3 nucleotides are TGTGCCATCACCGGACAGGGGCTCTACAATGAGCAGTTCTTC.

This rearrangement joins TRBV4-1 to TRBJ2-7; a weak D match, TRBD1 (6 bases). CDR3 size: 14 residues. Trimming removed 0 bases from V and 9 bases from J, with 15 bases in between. CDR1 MGHRA and CDR2 YSYEKL come from the germline V gene. The CDR3 loop reads CASSQDPQGRRQYF. CDR3 nucleotide sequence: TGCGCCAGCAGCCAAGATCCGCAGGGGCGTAGGCAGTACTTC.